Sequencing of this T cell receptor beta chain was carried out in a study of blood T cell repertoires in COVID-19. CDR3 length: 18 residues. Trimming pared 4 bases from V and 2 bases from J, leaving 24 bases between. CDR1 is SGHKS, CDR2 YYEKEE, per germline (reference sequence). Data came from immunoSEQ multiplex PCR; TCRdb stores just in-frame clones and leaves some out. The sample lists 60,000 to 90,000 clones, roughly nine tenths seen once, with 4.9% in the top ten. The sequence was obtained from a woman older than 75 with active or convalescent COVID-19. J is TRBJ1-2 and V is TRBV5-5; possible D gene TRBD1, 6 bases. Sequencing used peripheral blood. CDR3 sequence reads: CASSLSPGGAGINYGYTF. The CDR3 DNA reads TGTGCCAGCAGCCTGTCCCCTGGGGGGGCTGGGATCAACTATGGCTACACCTTC.